The clone carrying this T cell receptor (beta chain) appeared many times. The sample comes from a study of blood T cells in healthy people across ages. This CDR3 comprises 15 residues. The V segment lost 1 base and the J segment 7 bases; nucleotides outside the gene matches: 9. Germline loops: CDR1 MNHEY, CDR2 SMNVEV (reference sequence). For the second PCR, which ran for roughly 7 to 11 cycles, a sample-barcoded 5' primer and a J-beta primer mix were used. From the 5' RACE reads, TCRdb called clonotypes with MiXCR, one entry per CDR3 protein. Among more than 750,000 distinct CDR3 sequences listed, roughly 29% were seen once. These data also featured in a second study, about T cells of mothers and their children.

The sequence was obtained from a middle-aged woman in good health. The J gene is TRBJ2-7, the V gene TRBV27; TRBD2 matches at 8 bases. The sequenced sample was blood. The CDR3 loop reads CASSLFGRVFEEQYF. The CDR3 DNA reads TGTGCCAGCAGTTTATTCGGGAGGGTTTTTGAAGAGCAGTACTTC.